What follows describes a single TCR beta chain. What it binds is not known. The data are from a study of cytomegalovirus exposure and HLA in healthy donors. This CDR3 is 11 amino acids long. Germline V lookup: CDR1 MDHEN, CDR2 SYDVKM. V dropped 5 bases and J dropped 7 bases, with 9 bases sitting between them. Study outcomes and limitations: A prior analysis recorded that most TCR beta V segments were productive about 87% or about 30% of the time. In a later analysis, specific HLA alleles were associated with around 17,000 TCR beta sequences at a 0.05 false discovery rate. Prediction of most subjects' HLA-A and HLA-B alleles by TCR beta sequences was reportedly accurate.

PCR primers comprised 60 Vbeta and 13 Jbeta primers. Source study methods: A follow-up analysis tallied 65 million to 80 million unique TCR beta chains, approximately 10 million shared. Clones were sequenced by immunoSEQ multiplex PCR, and TCRdb holds only the in-frame ones, with some missing. V, J and clone size were drawn from that table, and D and trimming were deduced from the DNA. The profile shows nearly 200,000 clones, more than 60% of them singletons. The specimen sequenced was PBMCs. The sequence was obtained from a woman between 25 and 40 years old in good health and CMV-seropositive. The rearrangement links TRBV28 to TRBJ2-7; D remains ambiguous. CDR3 nucleotides: TGTGCCAGCAGTCTCCTCGTTGAGCAGTACTTC. The encoded protein is CASSLLVEQYF.